These 9 T cell receptor beta chains came from one sample sequenced in a study of T cells after yellow fever vaccination. MiXCR, run by TCRdb on the 5' RACE reads, gives a single entry per CDR3 protein. In the table there are 150,000 to 200,000 distinct CDR3 sequences, roughly 9.6% of which are singletons. Sequences were derived from CD8+ T cells sorted from PBMCs, sampled 15 days after the yellow fever booster vaccination. All receptors come from a man aged 18 to 29 who received the YFV17D yellow fever vaccine.

This clonotype was counted a single time. The rearrangement uses TRBV1 and TRBJ1-2; TRBD1, as called in the table, went unchecked against the DNA. TRBV1 is an annotated pseudogene. There are 13 residues in the CDR3. The CDR3 DNA reads as TGCACCAGCAGCCAGGACAGGGACTATGGCTACACCTTC. This codes for CTSSQDRDYGYTF.

This clonotype was picked up a small number of times. V gene TRBV4-1 combines with J gene TRBJ1-2; a weak D match, TRBD1 (6 bases). Germline-derived CDR1 and CDR2 are MGHRA and YSYEKL. The CDR3 covers 14 residues. V was clipped by 1 base and J by 7 bases, with 13 bases between them. CDR3 nucleotide sequence: TGCGCCAGCAGCCAAGGGTGGCAGGGGACTGGCTACACCTTC. Its translation is CASSQGWQGTGYTF.

Only a few counts were recorded for this clonotype. The chain carries TRBV5-5 and TRBJ2-7; TRBD1 agrees at 12 bases. Germline V CDR1 and CDR2: SGHKS, YYEKEE (reference sequence). Losses at the gene ends were 0 bases for V and 4 bases for J; bases not matched to a gene: 5. CDR3 length: 16 amino acids. DNA of the CDR3: TGTGCCAGCAGCTTGGGCGGGACAGGGGGCGAATACGAGCAGTACGTC. Protein product: CASSLGGTGGEYEQYV.

This clonotype was counted between two and nine times. The CDR3 here is CASSTGQGVETQYF. The CDR3 DNA follows: TGTGCCAGCAGTACAGGACAGGGAGTAGAGACCCAGTACTTC. This chain links TRBV12-3 or TRBV12-4 with TRBJ2-5, with 8 bases matching TRBD1. J was trimmed by 4 bases and V by 5 bases; bases with no gene match: 6. The CDR3 is 14 residues long.

This clonotype was recorded a few times. The genes are TRBV7-9 and TRBJ1-2, with D maybe TRBD1 (5 bases). The V gene lost 10 bases and the J gene lost 3 bases, with 18 bases spanning the gap. This CDR3 region has 14 residues. Per the germline V gene, CDR1 is SEHNR and CDR2 is FQNEAQ (reference sequence). CDR3 DNA: TGTGCCATCCCTCCCCGGGCAGGGCACTATGGCTACACCTTC. Translation: CAIPPRAGHYGYTF.

This clonotype showed up many times. The J gene is TRBJ2-2, the V gene TRBV6-5; TRBD2 agrees at 8 bases. In germline, CDR1 is MNHEY, CDR2 SVGAGI. Trimming took 6 bases from V and 2 from J; bases not matched to a gene: 8. The CDR3 extends over 16 amino acids. CDR3 region: CASSPGAGANTGELFF. In DNA form, the CDR3 reads TGTGCCAGCAGCCCCGGAGCGGGGGCCAACACCGGGGAGCTGTTTTTT.

This clonotype was picked up many times. The chain recombines TRBV4-3 with TRBJ1-2; possible D gene TRBD1, 6 bases. Germline loops: CDR1 LGHNA, CDR2 YSLEER. V lost 0 bases and J 4 bases, leaving 12 bases between the germline ends. The CDR3 is 15 amino acids. DNA for the CDR3: TGCGCCAGCAGCCAAGATCCCGGGACAAGCTATGGCTACACCTTC. Translation: CASSQDPGTSYGYTF.

This chain links TRBV18 with TRBJ2-3, with 10 bases aligning to TRBD1. After removal of 4 bases from V and 4 bases from J, the junction contained 8 bases not matched to a gene. This CDR3 contains 16 residues. Germline V lookup: CDR1 KGHSH, CDR2 LQKENI. This chain's CDR3 is CASSHPGQGSPDTQYF. CDR3 DNA sequence: TGTGCCAGCTCACATCCGGGACAGGGGTCCCCAGATACGCAGTATTTT.

This clonotype was seen more than once but under ten times. V and J are TRBV6-5 and TRBJ1-6, with D maybe TRBD1 (6 bases). V dropped 6 bases and J dropped 8 bases, with 11 bases sitting between them. Germline V gene data show CDR1 as MNHEY and CDR2 as SVGAGI. This CDR3 comprises 13 residues. The CDR3 is CASRPRTDSPLHF. DNA of the CDR3: TGTGCCAGCAGACCTCGGACAGATTCACCCCTCCACTTT.